This paragraph covers one T cell receptor beta chain sequence. No antigen is known for it. Only in-frame clones appear in the TCRdb table, and some are missing; sequencing was by immunoSEQ multiplex PCR. The sample lists about 94,000 clones, around 90% seen once, with 5.5% to 7% in the top ten. This sample is part of a study of identifying expanded T cells in peripheral blood. Study-level results: Variance in clone template counts between two-week samples significantly increased with total template count across all healthy donors. Approximately 1.1 clones differed between technical replicates, versus around 15 and 18 over time.

The source material was blood. The TCR sequence derives from a person aged 18 to 75 in good health.

In DNA, the CDR3 is TGTGCCAGCAGCTTGGGTCGGGACACCAACTACGAGCAGTACTTC. Protein: CASSLGRDTNYEQYF. The chain couples TRBV5-5 to TRBJ2-7, with D maybe TRBD1 (6 bases). CDR1 and CDR2 (germline): SGHKS, YYEKEE (reference sequence). The germline V and J ends were trimmed by 0 bases and 3 bases, with 13 bases remaining between them. This CDR3 has 15 residues.